The clone carrying this T cell receptor beta chain was seen repeatedly, ten times or more. Its antigen is unidentified. The CDR3 runs to 15 residues. V lost 0 bases to trimming and J lost 4 bases, with 12 bases between them. Germline V lookup: CDR1 SGHRS, CDR2 YFSETQ. This sample was taken from a study of glioma-infiltrating T cells. The iRepertoire nested amplicon-rescue multiplex PCR amplified TCR alpha and beta CDR3s from RNA. TCRdb re-called the multiplex PCR reads through MiXCR, storing one row per CDR3 protein. In the table there are some 100,000 distinct CDR3 sequences, less than 30% of which are singletons. Findings and caveats of the study: CDR3 overlap between tissue and blood was very small. Non-neoplastic patients had below-expected tissue-blood divergence, while all gliomas exceeded expectation.

The sequence was obtained from a human donor with low-grade glioma or glioblastoma, undergoing nonglioma brain surgery, or in good health (not recorded which). V usage is TRBV5-1 and J usage is TRBJ2-3; D remains unclear. Input material: glioma tissue, nonneoplastic brain tissue, or PBMCs (not recorded which). CDR3 bases: TGCGCCAGCAGCTTGGTAGGTGGGAAAGCAGATACGCAGTATTTT. It translates to CASSLVGGKADTQYF.